One sample yielded the 26 T cell receptor beta chains listed below, sequenced in a study of T cells expressing NK-cell markers. TCRdb reanalyzed the 5' RACE reads and collapses them to one entry per CDR3 protein, without DNA. The sample includes 20,000 to 25,000 distinct CDR3 sequences. Specimen: blood T cells: a sorted CD56 or NKG2C T cell subset, CD4+ or CD8+ T cells, or bulk PBMC T cells (not recorded which). The origin of the receptors is a man aged 18 to 69 in good health.

The CDR3 is CASSYPPGSQPQHF. The V gene is TRBV6-2 or TRBV6-3, the J gene TRBJ1-5; no DNA is available, so the TRBD1 call from TCRdb remains unchecked. CDR1 and CDR2 from the germline V gene are MNHEY and SVGEGT. CDR3 length: 14 amino acids.

The rearrangement joins TRBV20-1 to TRBJ2-4; there is no DNA to check the TCRdb D call of TRBD1. CDR3 size: 13 residues. In germline, CDR1 is DFQATT, CDR2 SNEGSKA (reference sequence). CDR3 loop: CSASGPTKNIQYF.

The chain links TRBV6-1 to TRBJ2-7; TCRdb's D gene call, TRBD1, goes unchecked for lack of DNA. CDR3 length: 14 amino acids. Looked up from germline, CDR1 is MNHNS and CDR2 is SASEGT. This CDR3 is CASSDQYRAYEQYF.

The chain is built from TRBV5-1 and TRBJ1-1. This CDR3 is 11 amino acids long. The germline V gene has CDR1 SGHRS and CDR2 YFSETQ. The CDR3: CASRSDTEAFF.

The J gene is TRBJ1-1, the V gene TRBV7-2. CDR3 length: 13 residues. From germline, CDR1 is SGHTA and CDR2 FQGNSA. CDR3: CASSLVARPEAFF.

J is TRBJ2-3 and V is TRBV20-1; the TRBD1 assignment by TCRdb is unverifiable without DNA. CDR3 length equals 13 residues. Germline V CDR1 and CDR2: DFQATT, SNEGSKA (reference sequence). The CDR3 loop is CSAGDRVQYTQYF.

The chain has TRBV6-1 and TRBJ2-3; TCRdb's D gene call, TRBD1, goes unchecked for lack of DNA. Germline-derived CDR1 and CDR2 are MNHNS and SASEGT. The length of the CDR3 is 15 residues. Here the CDR3 reads CASRPDRTSTDTQYF.

The chain has TRBV6-1 and TRBJ1-5. The germline CDR1 and CDR2 sequences are MNHNS and SASEGT. CDR3 length: 13 amino acids. The CDR3 sequence: CASSEVENQPQHF.

The genes are TRBV11-2 and TRBJ2-7; absent DNA, TCRdb's TRBD2 call cannot be checked. The CDR3 runs to 15 residues. Germline V gives CDR1 SGHAT, CDR2 FQNNGV. CDR3 amino acids: CASSLGASGMNEQYF.

V gene TRBV7-9 combines with J gene TRBJ2-3. CDR1 is SEHNR, CDR2 FQNEAQ, per germline (reference sequence). The CDR3 is 14 amino acids. CDR3 in amino acids: CASSLGLATDTQYF.

The chain uses TRBV19 and TRBJ2-1; TCRdb's D call of TRBD1 is untestable without DNA. There are 13 residues in the CDR3. Germline values: CDR1 LNHDA, CDR2 SQIVND (reference sequence). The CDR3 sequence is CASSIGGSGEQFF.

The CDR3 reads CASSTGQGRGETQYF. The chain has TRBV5-1 and TRBJ2-5; TCRdb's D call, TRBD1, is unchecked because there is no DNA. Per germline, CDR1 SGHRS and CDR2 YFSETQ. This CDR3 is built from 15 residues.

CDR3 protein: CASSTDRADEQFF. V usage is TRBV7-3 and J usage is TRBJ2-1; as DNA is missing, the TRBD1 call by TCRdb cannot be tested. The germline V gene has CDR1 SGHTA and CDR2 FQGTGA. CDR3 length: 13 amino acids.

The V call is TRBV28, the J call TRBJ1-1. There are 14 residues in the CDR3. Per the germline V gene, CDR1 is MDHEN and CDR2 is SYDVKM. The CDR3 is CASRTATDDTEAFF. Full variable domain (rest looked up from reference TRBV28 and TRBJ1-1): DVKVTQSSRYLVKRTGEKVFLECVQDMDHENMFWYRQDPGLGLRLIYFSYDVKMKEKGDIPEGYSVSREKKERFSLILESASTNQTSMYLCASRTATDDTEAFFGQGTRLTVV.

The gene calls are TRBV11-2 and TRBJ2-4; as DNA is missing, the TRBD1 call by TCRdb cannot be tested. The CDR3 consists of 18 residues. CDR1 and CDR2 (germline): SGHAT, FQNNGV. CDR3 loop: CASSLRLAGELAKNIQYF.

This chain connects TRBV20-1 to TRBJ1-2. The CDR3 is made up of 13 amino acids. Germline assignment: CDR1 DFQATT and CDR2 SNEGSKA (reference sequence). CDR3 amino acids: CSASSGNNYGYTF.

The chain couples TRBV7-2 to TRBJ2-7; TCRdb's D gene call, TRBD1, goes unchecked for lack of DNA. The CDR3 covers 15 residues. In germline, CDR1 is SGHTA, CDR2 FQGNSA. CDR3 region: CASSPGHSSSYEQYF.

The gene calls are TRBV27 and TRBJ2-3. Germline-derived CDR1 and CDR2 are MNHEY and SMNVEV (reference sequence). This CDR3 has 14 amino acids. This CDR3 is CASSLLGPTDTQYF.

The CDR3 loop reads CASSRQGNNSPLHF. The rearrangement uses TRBV12-3 or TRBV12-4 and TRBJ1-6; without DNA, the TCRdb call of TRBD1 cannot be checked. The CDR3 has 14 amino acids.

V gene TRBV9 combines with J gene TRBJ2-3. This CDR3 contains 14 residues. The germline V gene encodes CDR1 SGDLS and CDR2 YYNGEE. The CDR3: CASSVHSSADTQYF.

The V call is TRBV30, the J call TRBJ2-5; the D call of TRBD1 rests on TCRdb alone, since no DNA is present to check it. This CDR3 comprises 12 residues. Germline CDR1 GTSNPN, CDR2 SVGIG (reference sequence). CDR3 loop: CAWNRGGETQYF.

This rearrangement joins TRBV10-3 to TRBJ2-3; the TCRdb call, TRBD2, lacks DNA for checking. CDR1 is ENHRY, CDR2 SYGVKD, per germline. CDR3 length: 16 amino acids. The CDR3 sequence is CAISVLAGTSTDTQYF.

The J gene is TRBJ2-5, the V gene TRBV10-3. CDR3 length: 13 residues. From germline, CDR1 is ENHRY and CDR2 SYGVKD. The CDR3 sequence: CAISPSGQETQYF.

The chain recombines TRBV29-1 with TRBJ2-7; TCRdb picks TRBD2, but there is no DNA to check that call. The CDR3 has 13 amino acids. Germline assignment: CDR1 SQVTM and CDR2 ANQGSEA. The CDR3 reads CSARLAGGYEQYF.

The chain couples TRBV9 to TRBJ2-5; TCRdb returns TRBD2, unconfirmable since there is no DNA. The CDR3 runs 15 residues. CDR1 is SGDLS and CDR2 is YYNGEE in the germline V gene. This chain's CDR3 is CASSGVVGRGETQYF. Complete variable domain (other parts from reference TRBV9 and TRBJ2-5): DSGVTQTPKHLITATGQRVTLRCSPRSGDLSVYWYQQSLDQGLQFLIQYYNGEERAKGNILERFSAQQFPDLHSELNLSSLELGDSALYFCASSGVVGRGETQYFGPGTRLLVL.

The rearrangement links TRBV6-2 or TRBV6-3 to TRBJ2-7; there is no DNA to check the TCRdb D call of TRBD1. This CDR3 spans 17 amino acids. Germline V CDR1 and CDR2: MNHEY, SVGEGT. This CDR3 is CASSFPSGGLISYEQYF.